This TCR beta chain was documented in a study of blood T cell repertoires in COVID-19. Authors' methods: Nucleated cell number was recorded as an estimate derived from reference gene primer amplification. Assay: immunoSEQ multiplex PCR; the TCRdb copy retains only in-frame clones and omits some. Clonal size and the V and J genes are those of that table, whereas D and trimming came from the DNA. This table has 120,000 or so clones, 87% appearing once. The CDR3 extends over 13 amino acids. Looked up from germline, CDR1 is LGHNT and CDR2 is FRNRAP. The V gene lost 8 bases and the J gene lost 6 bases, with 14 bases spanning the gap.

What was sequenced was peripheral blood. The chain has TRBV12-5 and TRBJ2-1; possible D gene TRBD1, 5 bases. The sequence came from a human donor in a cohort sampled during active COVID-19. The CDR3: CASRGRVGNEQFF. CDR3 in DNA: TGTGCTAGTAGAGGCAGGGTAGGCAATGAGCAGTTCTTC. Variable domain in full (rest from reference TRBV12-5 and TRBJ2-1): DARVTQTPRHKVTEMGQEVTMRCQPILGHNTVFWYRQTMMQGLELLAYFRNRAPLDDSGMPKDRFSAEMPDATLATLKIQPSEPRDSAVYFCASRGRVGNEQFFGPGTRLTVL.